The present TCR beta chain was sequenced within a study of glioma-infiltrating T cells after dendritic cell vaccination. Assay used: immunoSEQ multiplex PCR; TCRdb lists only in-frame clones, some missing. The table lists tens of thousands of clones, roughly 77% of them singletons. Sample time point: after dendritic cell vaccination, including at tumor progression/relapse. The source of this sequence is a human donor with glioblastoma. Sequencing was performed on blood, taken after dendritic cell vaccination.

The CDR3 nucleotides are TGTGCCAGCAGTTACGGCCGGGGGGGCTGGGAGACCCAGTACTTC. Translating it yields CASSYGRGGWETQYF. The chain joins TRBV6-5 to TRBJ2-5; 8 bases map to TRBD2. This CDR3 comprises 15 residues. The germline V gene encodes CDR1 MNHEY and CDR2 SVGAGI. Trimming removed 2 bases from V and 5 bases from J; junction bases left unmatched: 7.